These T cell receptor beta chains were read from a single sample in a study of T-cell memory formation after mild COVID-19. TCRdb ran MiXCR on the 5' RACE reads and lists one entry per CDR3 protein. Counted here are about 340,000 distinct CDR3 sequences, approximately 15% occurring once; the ten biggest clones make up around a fifth. Specimen: PBMCs or a T cell subset sorted from them (not recorded which). These receptors were obtained from a man aged 18-30 years who had mild COVID-19 (a few samples of this study predate the infection). Cell type and time point are not known. Both conserved end residues are part of each CDR3. Fields, in order: D gene, CDR3 length, J gene, V gene, clone size, CDR3 protein, CDR3 DNA. A D gene is named only where the DNA matches it firmly. Where a row states a size, it is once, few, many or the class of an expanded clone; other rows omit it.

D: -; length: 12; J: TRBJ1-5; V: TRBV9; size: -; CDR3: CASSAGNQPQHF; DNA: TGTGCCAGCAGCGCTGGCAATCAGCCCCAGCATTTT
D: -; length: 15; J: TRBJ2-4; V: TRBV11-1; size: few; CDR3: CASSLRQAPYNIQYF; DNA: TGTGCCAGCAGCTTACGGCAGGCCCCTTACAACATTCAGTACTTC
D: TRBD2; length: 15; J: TRBJ2-1; V: TRBV12-3/TRBV12-4; size: many; CDR3: CASSLRGGIYNEQFF; DNA: TGTGCCAGCAGTTTACGCGGGGGGATTTACAATGAGCAGTTCTTC
D: -; length: 16; J: TRBJ2-1; V: TRBV6-5; size: few; CDR3: CASSYHLARTYNEQFF; DNA: TGTGCCAGCAGTTACCACCTAGCGCGGACTTACAATGAGCAGTTCTTC
D: TRBD2; length: 16; J: TRBJ2-2; V: TRBV11-2; size: few; CDR3: CASRRAGGTNTGELFF; DNA: TGTGCCAGCCGGAGAGCGGGGGGTACGAACACCGGGGAGCTGTTTTTT
D: -; length: 11; J: TRBJ1-2; V: TRBV29-1; size: -; CDR3: CSGGQNYGYTF; DNA: TGCAGCGGCGGACAAAACTATGGCTACACCTTC
D: TRBD2; length: 14; J: TRBJ2-2; V: TRBV5-1; size: -; CDR3: CASSPGGLTGELFF; DNA: TGCGCCAGCAGCCCGGGGGGGCTCACCGGGGAGCTGTTTTTT
D: TRBD2; length: 15; J: TRBJ2-5; V: TRBV29-1; size: few; CDR3: CSVELAGAPRETQYF; DNA: TGCAGCGTTGAACTAGCGGGGGCCCCGCGAGAGACCCAGTACTTC
D: TRBD1; length: 12; J: TRBJ1-1; V: TRBV12-5; size: -; CDR3: CASGLGQGKAFF; DNA: TGTGCTAGTGGACTCGGACAGGGCAAAGCTTTCTTT
D: -; length: 13; J: TRBJ2-3; V: TRBV4-2; size: few; CDR3: CASSQGGGDTQYF; DNA: TGTGCCAGCAGCCAAGGCGGCGGAGATACGCAGTATTTT
D: TRBD2; length: 16; J: TRBJ2-7; V: TRBV7-6; size: -; CDR3: CASSGSLGGGAYEQYF; DNA: TGTGCCAGCAGCGGCTCGCTTGGCGGGGGGGCCTACGAGCAGTACTTC
D: -; length: 15; J: TRBJ2-2; V: TRBV5-1; size: few; CDR3: CASSLRDGNTGELFF; DNA: TGCGCCAGCAGCCTACGGGACGGCAACACCGGGGAGCTGTTTTTT
D: TRBD1; length: 19; J: TRBJ1-5; V: TRBV12-3/TRBV12-4; size: -; CDR3: CASSRAWFGQGDSNQPQHF; DNA: TGTGCCAGCAGTCGCGCGTGGTTCGGACAGGGGGATAGCAATCAGCCCCAGCATTTT
D: -; length: 16; J: TRBJ1-2; V: TRBV11-2; size: few; CDR3: CASSLEVEGEGYGYTF; DNA: TGTGCCAGCAGCTTAGAGGTTGAGGGGGAAGGCTATGGCTACACCTTC